One sample yielded the 8 T cell receptor beta chains listed below, sequenced in a study of spatial heterogeneity in lung cancer. Their antigens remain unidentified. TCRdb reprocessed the 5' RACE reads with MiXCR, giving one entry per CDR3 protein. The sample carries roughly 7,100 distinct CDR3 sequences, about an eighth recorded once. Stated time point: sample taken at primary tumor resection. Findings and caveats of the study: In tumors, expanded intratumoral alpha and beta TCR counts tracked mutation counts.

The sequencing used lung tumor tissue, collected at surgery. The receptors were gathered from a male donor with early-stage non-small cell lung cancer.

Many counts were recorded for this clonotype. Little can be read into the size of this beta chain, an off-target read in a library designed for alpha chains. V is TRBV5-1 and J is TRBJ1-2; D uncertain. V was pared by 4 bases and J by 4 bases, with 17 bases between. Germline values: CDR1 SGHRS, CDR2 YFSETQ. The CDR3 runs 15 residues. Here the CDR3 reads CASSTAVAGFYGYTF. The CDR3 DNA is TGCGCCAGCAGCACCGCAGTGGCCGGGTTCTATGGCTACACCTTC.

This clonotype is classed as medium-sized. This beta chain is off target for a library built for alpha chains, so its abundance means little. The rearrangement uses TRBV29-1 and TRBJ1-1; no clear D. Trimming shortened V by 7 bases and J by 5 bases, and 2 bases separated the two germline ends. CDR1 and CDR2 (germline): SQVTM, ANQGSEA. The CDR3 covers 8 residues. CDR3 loop: CSATEAFF. The CDR3 nucleotides are TGCAGCGCTACTGAAGCTTTCTTT.

By sample fraction, this clonotype is medium-sized. Since it is a stray read in a library aimed at alpha chains, this beta chain has a size that is not meaningful. This chain links TRBV2 with TRBJ1-4; 8 bases are a match to TRBD1. The CDR3 contains 14 residues. Germline CDR1 SNHLY, CDR2 FYNNEI. The junction had 8 bases not matched to a gene; V was cut back by 6 bases and J by 8 bases. The CDR3 sequence: CASSATGVGEKLFF. The CDR3 DNA reads as TGTGCCAGCAGCGCGACAGGGGTCGGCGAAAAACTGTTTTTT.

Relative to its sample, this clonotype is large. The size of this beta chain means little, since it is a stray read in a library made for alpha chains. V usage is TRBV6-1 and J usage is TRBJ1-2; weak D call: TRBD1 (6 bases). Trimming removed 7 bases at V and 1 base at J, with 13 bases between. This CDR3 is built from 14 residues. Per germline, CDR1 MNHNS and CDR2 SASEGT. As DNA, the CDR3 is TGTGCCAGCACCTGGGGGACAAATAACTATGGCTACACCTTC. Its translation: CASTWGTNNYGYTF.

This clonotype was counted at least ten times. Little can be read into the size of this beta chain, an off-target read in a library designed for alpha chains. The V gene is TRBV5-5, the J gene TRBJ1-1; no firm D call. CDR3 length equals 14 residues. CDR1 is SGHKS and CDR2 is YYEKEE in the germline V gene (reference sequence). Trimming cost V 0 bases and J 1 base, with 7 bases left between them. DNA for the CDR3: TGTGCCAGCAGCTTGGATGTGGGGAACACTGAAGCTTTCTTT. Translation gives CASSLDVGNTEAFF.

This clonotype was detected ten times or more. Little can be read into the size of this beta chain, an off-target read in a library designed for alpha chains. The genes are TRBV7-3 and TRBJ2-2; perhaps TRBD2 as D (5 bases). The CDR3 runs to 16 residues. CDR1 is SGHTA and CDR2 is FQGTGA in the germline V gene. V gave up 2 bases and J gave up 0 bases, with 10 bases separating them. The DNA of the CDR3 is TGTGCCAGCAGCTTATACAGCGGAACGAACACCGGGGAGCTGTTTTTT. Translating it yields CASSLYSGTNTGELFF.

This clonotype came up many times. Since it is a stray read in a library aimed at alpha chains, this beta chain has a size that is not meaningful. The gene calls are TRBV15 and TRBJ1-5; no reliable D call. Per germline, CDR1 LNHNV and CDR2 YYDKDF (reference sequence). The germline V and J ends were trimmed by 4 bases and 0 bases, with 10 bases remaining between them. This CDR3 spans 15 amino acids. The CDR3 region has the DNA TGTGCCACCAGCACGACAAGATCTAGCAATCAGCCCCAGCATTTT. Translation: CATSTTRSSNQPQHF. Based on the CDR3 plus reference TRBV15 and TRBJ1-5, the full variable domain is DAMVIQNPRYQVTQFGKPVTLSCSQTLNHNVMYWYQQKSSQAPKLLFHYYDKDFNNEADTPDNFQSRRPNTSFCFLDIRSPGLGDTAMYLCATSTTRSSNQPQHFGDGTRLSIL.

This clonotype was detected ten times or more. The size of this beta chain means little, since it is a stray read in a library made for alpha chains. The gene calls are TRBV18 and TRBJ2-1; the match to TRBD2 covers 13 bases. Looked up from germline, CDR1 is KGHSH and CDR2 is LQKENI. This CDR3 has 17 amino acids. V gave up 5 bases and J gave up 8 bases; unmatched junction bases: 12. The CDR3 nucleotides are TGTGCCAGCTCAAGACTAGCGGGGGGATCTACAGTGGATGAGCAGTTCTTC. Translating it yields CASSRLAGGSTVDEQFF.